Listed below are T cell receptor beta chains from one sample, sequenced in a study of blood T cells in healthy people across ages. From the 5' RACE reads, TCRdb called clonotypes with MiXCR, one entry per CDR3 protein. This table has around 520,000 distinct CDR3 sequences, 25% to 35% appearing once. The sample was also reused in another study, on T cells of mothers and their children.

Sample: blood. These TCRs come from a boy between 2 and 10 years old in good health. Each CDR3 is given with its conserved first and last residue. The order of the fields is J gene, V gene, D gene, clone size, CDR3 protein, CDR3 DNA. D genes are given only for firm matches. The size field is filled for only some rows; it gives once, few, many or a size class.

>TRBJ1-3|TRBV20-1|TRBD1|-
CSARDRGQGVRNTIYF
TGCAGTGCTAGAGATAGGGGACAGGGAGTTAGAAACACCATATATTTT
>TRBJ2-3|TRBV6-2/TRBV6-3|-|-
CASSSTTVTQYF
TGTGCCAGCAGTTCAACCACGGTGACGCAGTATTTT
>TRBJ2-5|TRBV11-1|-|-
CASSRDSFQETQYF
TGTGCCAGCAGCCGCGACAGTTTCCAAGAGACCCAGTACTTC
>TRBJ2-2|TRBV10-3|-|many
CACTPGGTGELFF
TGTGCCTGCACCCCAGGCGGCACCGGGGAGCTGTTTTTT
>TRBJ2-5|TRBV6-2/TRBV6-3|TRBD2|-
CASSLDPSGGQETQYF
TGTGCCAGCAGTCTGGATCCTAGCGGGGGGCAAGAGACCCAGTACTTC
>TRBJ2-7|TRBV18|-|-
CASSPRNSYEQYF
TGTGCCAGCTCACCCCGCAACTCCTACGAGCAGTACTTC
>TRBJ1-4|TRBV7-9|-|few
CASSWGQRGLSNEKLFF
TGTGCCAGCAGCTGGGGCCAACGGGGGCTATCTAATGAAAAACTGTTTTTT
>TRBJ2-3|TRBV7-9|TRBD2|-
CASSHPGGSSDTQYF
TGTGCCAGCAGCCACCCGGGCGGGAGTTCAGATACGCAGTATTTT
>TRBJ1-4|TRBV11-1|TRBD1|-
CASSLEAGTGYIATNEKLFF
TGTGCCAGCAGCTTAGAAGCAGGGACAGGCTATATTGCAACTAATGAAAAACTGTTTTTT
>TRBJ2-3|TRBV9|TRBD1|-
CASSAGQGPTDTQYF
TGTGCCAGCAGCGCGGGACAGGGGCCCACAGATACGCAGTATTTT
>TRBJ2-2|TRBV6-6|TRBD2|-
CASSQREPTGELFF
TGTGCCAGCAGCCAGCGGGAGCCCACCGGGGAGCTGTTTTTT
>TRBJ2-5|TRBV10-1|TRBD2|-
CASSETSGSPETQYF
TGCGCCAGCAGTGAGACTAGCGGGAGTCCAGAGACCCAGTACTTC
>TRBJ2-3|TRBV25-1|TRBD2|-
CASSVGLAGTDTQYF
TGTGCCAGCAGTGTGGGACTAGCGGGCACAGATACGCAGTATTTT
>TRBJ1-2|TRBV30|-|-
CAWRLTTYYGYTF
TGTGCCTGGAGGCTGACGACCTACTATGGCTACACCTTC
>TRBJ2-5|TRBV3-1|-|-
CASSQVWAQETQYF
TGTGCCAGCAGCCAAGTTTGGGCCCAAGAGACCCAGTACTTC
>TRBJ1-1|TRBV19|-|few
CASNQRMGVSTEAFF
TGTGCCAGTAATCAGCGGATGGGGGTAAGCACTGAAGCTTTCTTT
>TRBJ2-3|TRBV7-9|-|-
CASSSGVGTQYF
TGTGCCAGCAGCTCCGGAGTAGGTACGCAGTATTTT
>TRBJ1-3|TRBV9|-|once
CASSVRGHFSGNTIYF
TGTGCCAGCAGCGTACGCGGGCACTTCTCTGGAAACACCATATATTTT
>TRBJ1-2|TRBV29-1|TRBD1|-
CSAGTGATMSGTF
TGCAGCGCCGGGACAGGGGCAACTATGTCCGGCACCTTC
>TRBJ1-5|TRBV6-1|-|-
CASSEREGQPQHF
TGTGCCAGCAGTGAGCGGGAGGGTCAGCCCCAGCATTTT
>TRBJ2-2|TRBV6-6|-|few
CASSYENTGELFF
TGTGCCAGCAGTTACGAGAACACCGGGGAGCTGTTTTTT
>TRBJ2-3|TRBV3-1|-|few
CASSQDVGVHTDTQYF
TGTGCCAGCAGCCAAGATGTGGGAGTACACACAGATACGCAGTATTTT
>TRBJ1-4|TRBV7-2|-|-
CASSLGSGVGEKLFF
TGTGCCAGCAGCTTAGGGTCGGGGGTCGGGGAAAAACTGTTTTTT
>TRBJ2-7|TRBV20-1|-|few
CSASSFTGENYEQYF
TGCAGTGCTAGTTCGTTTACAGGTGAAAATTACGAGCAGTACTTC
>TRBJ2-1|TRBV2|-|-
CASGYLSSYNEQFF
TGTGCCAGCGGTTACTTGAGCTCCTACAATGAGCAGTTCTTC
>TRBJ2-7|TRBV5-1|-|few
CASSLESYYSYEQYF
TGCGCCAGCAGCTTGGAATCCTACTACTCCTACGAGCAGTACTTC
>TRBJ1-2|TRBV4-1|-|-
CASSPLGLPYGYTF
TGCGCCAGCAGCCCTCTGGGACTCCCCTATGGCTACACCTTC
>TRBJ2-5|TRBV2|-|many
CASSEGLLQETQYF
TGTGCCAGCAGTGAAGGTCTGCTCCAAGAGACCCAGTACTTC
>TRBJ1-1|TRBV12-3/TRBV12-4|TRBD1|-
CASSLSRQGPHF
TGTGCCAGCAGTTTAAGCCGACAGGGGCCCCACTTT
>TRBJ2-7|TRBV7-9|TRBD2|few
CASSPLTSGTEQYF
TGTGCCAGCAGCCCCCTGACTAGCGGGACCGAGCAGTACTTC
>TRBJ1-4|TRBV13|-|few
CASWTLNEKLFF
TGTGCCAGCTGGACCCTAAATGAAAAACTGTTTTTT
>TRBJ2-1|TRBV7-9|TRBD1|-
CASRDRGFWEQFF
TGTGCCAGCCGGGACAGGGGGTTCTGGGAGCAGTTCTTC
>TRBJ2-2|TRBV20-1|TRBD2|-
CSAISGRKVGELFF
TGCAGTGCTATTAGCGGGAGGAAAGTCGGGGAGCTGTTTTTT
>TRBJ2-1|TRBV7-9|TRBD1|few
CASRPGGGIYNEQFF
TGTGCCAGCAGACCAGGGGGCGGAATCTACAATGAGCAGTTCTTC
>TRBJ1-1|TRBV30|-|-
CAWSVTGTSEAFF
TGTGCCTGGAGTGTAACGGGAACCTCTGAAGCTTTCTTT
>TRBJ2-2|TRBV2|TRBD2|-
CASSGSGRIAGELFF
TGTGCCAGCAGTGGTAGCGGGAGAATTGCCGGGGAGCTGTTTTTT
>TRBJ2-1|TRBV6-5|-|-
CASSSPGKEQFF
TGTGCCAGCAGCTCCCCGGGGAAGGAGCAGTTCTTC
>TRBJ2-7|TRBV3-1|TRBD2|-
CASRDRSGLASEQYF
TGTGCCAGCAGGGATAGATCCGGACTAGCGTCCGAGCAGTACTTC
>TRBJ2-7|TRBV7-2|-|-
CASSLITGSYEQYF
TGTGCCAGCAGCTTAATTACAGGCTCCTACGAGCAGTACTTC
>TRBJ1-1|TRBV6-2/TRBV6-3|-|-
CASSYRTSTEASF
TGTGCCAGCAGTTACCGGACTTCGACTGAAGCTTCCTTT
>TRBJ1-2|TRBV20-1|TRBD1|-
CSARDLDRDLFGYTF
TGCAGTGCTAGAGATCTCGACAGGGACTTGTTTGGCTACACCTTC
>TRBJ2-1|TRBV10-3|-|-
CAIGTDLREQFF
TGTGCCATCGGGACCGACCTTCGCGAGCAGTTCTTC
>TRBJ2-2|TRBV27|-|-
CASSFGSWRELFF
TGTGCCAGCAGTTTTGGAAGTTGGCGGGAGCTGTTTTTT
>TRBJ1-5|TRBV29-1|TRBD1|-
CSVEDLSGTGNQPQHF
TGCAGCGTTGAAGATCTTAGTGGGACAGGCAATCAGCCCCAGCATTTT
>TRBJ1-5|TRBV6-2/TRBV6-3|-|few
CASSPGGSQPQHF
TGTGCCAGCAGCCCTGGGGGTTCTCAGCCCCAGCATTTT
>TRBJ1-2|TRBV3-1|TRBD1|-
CASSQSETGSYGYTF
TGTGCCAGCAGCCAATCTGAGACAGGGAGCTATGGCTACACCTTC
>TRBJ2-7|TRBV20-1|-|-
CSARVVNCEQYF
TGCAGTGCTAGAGTTGTTAATTGCGAGCAGTACTTC
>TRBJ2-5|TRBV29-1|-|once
CSVEGLSSQETQYF
TGCAGCGTTGAAGGGTTATCGAGCCAAGAGACCCAGTACTTC
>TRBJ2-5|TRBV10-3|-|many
CAISESNQETQYF
TGTGCCATCAGTGAGTCCAACCAAGAGACCCAGTACTTC
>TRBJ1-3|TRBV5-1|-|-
CASSLDFGNTIYF
TGCGCCAGCAGCTTGGACTTTGGAAACACCATATATTTT
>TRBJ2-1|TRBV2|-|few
CASSRAVYPFF
TGTGCCAGCAGCCGAGCGGTGTATCCGTTCTTC
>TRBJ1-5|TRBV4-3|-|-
CASSQDYGQPQHF
TGCGCCAGCAGCCAAGATTACGGTCAGCCCCAGCATTTT
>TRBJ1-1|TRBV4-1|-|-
CASSQVGRSGAFF
TGCGCCAGCAGCCAAGTAGGGCGTTCTGGAGCTTTCTTT
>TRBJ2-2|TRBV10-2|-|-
CASTGTNTGELFF
TGCGCCAGTACCGGGACTAACACCGGGGAGCTGTTTTTT
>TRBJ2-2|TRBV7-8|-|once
CASSFNFVTGELFF
TGTGCCAGCAGCTTCAATTTCGTCACCGGGGAGCTGTTTTTT
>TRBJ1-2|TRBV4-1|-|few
CASSPTQLTANYGYTF
TGCGCCAGCAGCCCAACACAACTGACAGCTAACTATGGCTACACCTTC
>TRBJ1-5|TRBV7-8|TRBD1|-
CASSFAGTGRRTNQPQHF
TGTGCCAGCAGCTTCGCCGGGACAGGCAGGAGAACAAATCAGCCCCAGCATTTT
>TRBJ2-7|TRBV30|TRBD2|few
CAWRHLLAGGEEQYF
TGTGCCTGGAGACATCTACTAGCGGGAGGTGAAGAGCAGTACTTC
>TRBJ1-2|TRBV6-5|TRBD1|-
CASSSTGGQHYGYTF
TGTGCCAGCAGCTCGACAGGGGGCCAACATTATGGCTACACCTTC